The clone carrying this T cell receptor beta chain was counted only a few times. The antigen is not known. This sample was taken from a study of CD8+ T cells in alopecia areata. The study, taken as a whole, reports: Patients displayed less clarity in TCR sharing than mice, a finding possibly related to HLA. As there was one nonresponder, how baseline CD8+ expansion relates to response remains uncertain. The study found tofacitinib significantly decreased scalp clonality and expanded CD8+ clones among the top 100.

The CDR3 contains 15 residues. Germline V gene sequence: CDR1 SGHTA, CDR2 FQGTGA. V dropped 3 bases and J dropped 5 bases, with 15 bases sitting between them. Once RNA had been extracted, it was reverse transcribed into cDNA to act as the sequencing template. Here immunoSEQ multiplex PCR was the method, and the copy in TCRdb shows in-frame clones only, minus some. The data contain more than 90,000 clones, 50% to 75% of them singletons. Treatment here: oral pan-JAK inhibitor, 5-10 mg twice daily. The clonotype originates from a human donor with alopecia areata. The sequencing here drew on CD8+ T cells sorted from blood, taken at week 24, from a patient treated with tofacitinib. This chain connects TRBV7-3 to TRBJ2-3; a weak D match, TRBD1 (6 bases). The CDR3 nucleotides are TGTGCCAGCAGCTTTGCACAGGGAGTAGGAGATACGCAGTATTTT. Amino acids: CASSFAQGVGDTQYF.